Below are 30 T cell receptor beta chains sequenced from a single sample in a study of blood T cell repertoires in COVID-19 (dated by TCRdb to about 2020). The library was generated by the immunoSEQ multiplex PCR assay. Sourced from immuneACCESS, this table was stored by TCRdb with only in-frame sequences that have V and J called. A share of the clones is absent; for the studies checked, an unresolved V gene accounts for under half, and the remainder has no known explanation. The sample table shows over 450,000 clones, and approximately 92% are seen once. About 1% of the sample belongs to the ten largest clones. Sequencing was done on a sample of peripheral blood. The receptor source for this set is a man younger than 35 with COVID-19, enrolled during active disease.

This clone has a single count. The CDR3 spells CASSLGGRWDTQYF. The CDR3 coding sequence is TGTGCCAGCAGTTTAGGAGGGCGTTGGGATACGCAGTATTTT. The gene calls are TRBV27 and TRBJ2-3; the D gene is possibly TRBD2 (6 bases). Germline-derived CDR1 and CDR2 are MNHEY and SMNVEV (reference sequence). The length of the CDR3 is 14 residues. V dropped 2 bases and J dropped 6 bases, with 12 bases sitting between them.

This sequence joins TRBV11-2 and TRBJ1-2; 10 bases line up with TRBD1. This CDR3 has 15 amino acids. The trim removed 6 bases at V and 4 bases at J, leaving 8 bases unmatched. CDR1 is SGHAT and CDR2 is FQNNGV in the germline V gene. The CDR3 nucleotides are TGTGCCAGCAGGATACCGGGACAGGGGTTCTATGGCTACACCTTC. It translates to CASRIPGQGFYGYTF.

The chain links TRBV10-2 to TRBJ2-4; D gene uncertain. The CDR3 has 13 amino acids. The germline V gene has CDR1 WSHSY and CDR2 SAAADI. Trimming cost V 2 bases and J 6 bases, with 8 bases left between them. The DNA of the CDR3 is TGCGCCAGCAGTGAGGGCAGACTAAACATTCAGTACTTC. Amino acids: CASSEGRLNIQYF.

The DNA for the CDR3 is TGTGCCAGCAGCCGTGAAGGGGGTCCCTACAATGAGCAGTTCTTC. Translated, it gives CASSREGGPYNEQFF. V usage is TRBV7-6 and J usage is TRBJ2-1; a possible D gene is TRBD1 (6 bases). Germline lookup yields CDR1 SGHVS and CDR2 FNYEAQ. The V and J ends lost 5 bases and 2 bases respectively, with 13 bases between them. The CDR3 is 15 residues long.

The V gene is TRBV27, the J gene TRBJ2-7, with D hard to call. Trimming stripped 6 bases from V and 0 bases from J, with 9 bases between. The CDR3 totals 13 residues. CDR1 is MNHEY, CDR2 SMNVEV, per germline (reference sequence). The CDR3 nucleotides read TGTGCCAGCAGGAGACAAGACTCCTACGAGCAGTACTTC. Translated, it gives CASRRQDSYEQYF.

The rearrangement links TRBV3-1 (or the pseudogene TRBV3-2) to TRBJ1-1, with D unresolved. This CDR3 region has 15 residues. Germline V CDR1 and CDR2: LGHDT, YNNKEL (reference sequence). V was shortened by 3 bases and J by 4 bases, with 15 bases between the two germline ends. The CDR3 bases are TGTGCCAGCAGCCAGAGAAAAAGGCGGGGCACTGAAGCTTTCTTT. This encodes CASSQRKRRGTEAFF.

This clone was detected ten times or more. This chain uses TRBV2 with TRBJ2-6; 10 bases line up with TRBD2. V lost 4 bases and J lost 0; bases outside the gene matches: 3. The germline V gene encodes CDR1 SNHLY and CDR2 FYNNEI. This CDR3 is built from 17 residues. The CDR3 DNA sequence: TGTGCCAGCAGTGGACTAGCGGGTTTCTCTGGGGCCAACGTCCTGACTTTC. It encodes CASSGLAGFSGANVLTF.

The gene calls are TRBV4-1 and TRBJ2-7; D gene uncertain. Germline loops: CDR1 MGHRA, CDR2 YSYEKL. The CDR3 has 15 amino acids. Trimming took off 0 bases at V and 2 bases at J, with 11 bases between the two ends. The CDR3 protein is CASSQDQVSPYEQYF. The CDR3 nucleotides are TGCGCCAGCAGCCAAGATCAGGTATCCCCCTACGAGCAGTACTTC.

V usage is TRBV2 and J usage is TRBJ1-2; 11 bases match TRBD1. V shed 10 bases, J shed 8 bases, and the junction held 6 bases outside the gene matches. The CDR3 totals 12 residues. Germline V gene data show CDR1 as SNHLY and CDR2 as FYNNEI. CDR3 sequence (DNA): TGTGCCAATGGGGGACAGGGGGAGGGCTACACCTTC. It encodes CANGGQGEGYTF. Full variable domain (rest looked up from reference TRBV2 and TRBJ1-2): EPEVTQTPSHQVTQMGQEVILRCVPISNHLYFYWYRQILGQKVEFLVSFYNNEISEKSEIFDDQFSVERPDGSNFTLKIRSTKLEDSAMYFCANGGQGEGYTFGSGTRLTVV.

CDR3 nucleotides: TGTGCCAGCAGACCCGCAGGGGGTTGGGGTCAGCCCCAGCATTTT. It codes for CASRPAGGWGQPQHF. This chain uses TRBV6-5 with TRBJ1-5; 7 nucleotides match TRBD1. The CDR3 totals 15 residues. Trimming at V came to 6 bases and at J to 6 bases, leaving 11 bases not matched to a gene. CDR1 is MNHEY, CDR2 SVGAGI, per germline.

J is TRBJ2-2 and V is TRBV11-3; 10 bases are a match to TRBD2. CDR1 and CDR2 (germline): SGHNT, YENEEA. CDR3 length equals 15 residues. After removal of 5 bases from V and 3 bases from J, the junction contained 3 bases not matched to a gene. The CDR3 bases are TGTGCCAGCAGCGCCGGACTAGCGGACACCGGGGAGCTGTTTTTT. Residues: CASSAGLADTGELFF.

V is TRBV13 and J is TRBJ2-7, with D possibly being TRBD2 (6 bases). Germline V CDR1 and CDR2: PRHDT, FYEKMQ (reference sequence). Trimming left V 4 bases short and J 0 bases short, with 10 bases between. The length of the CDR3 is 14 residues. The CDR3 loop reads CASSSGGVSYEQYF. In nucleotides, the CDR3 is TGTGCCAGCAGCTCCGGCGGGGTCTCCTACGAGCAGTACTTC.

The chain links TRBV20-1 to TRBJ1-1; D ambiguous. This CDR3 contains 13 residues. With 3 bases removed from V and 6 bases from J, the gap between germline ends came to 14 bases. The germline CDR1 and CDR2 sequences are DFQATT and SNEGSKA (reference sequence). CDR3 nucleotides: TGCAGTGCTAGTAACGGGGATGGGGCTGAAGCTTTCTTT. Its protein product is CSASNGDGAEAFF.

This clone was recorded only once. The chain recombines TRBV2 with TRBJ2-7; maybe TRBD2 (6 bases). Between the trimmed V and J ends, which lost 10 bases and 2 bases, there was a span of 18 bases. CDR3 length: 14 amino acids. From germline, CDR1 is SNHLY and CDR2 FYNNEI. Here the CDR3 DNA reads TGTGCCATCGGATCGGGGAAGCGGGCCTACGAGCAGTACTTC. It encodes CAIGSGKRAYEQYF.

The rearrangement links TRBV7-2 to TRBJ2-3; 8 bases are a match to TRBD1. The junction had 5 bases not matched to a gene; V was cut back by 5 bases and J by 4 bases. Germline V gene lookup returns CDR1 SGHTA and CDR2 FQGNSA. The CDR3 has 14 residues. This CDR3 reads CASSPQQGADTQYF. In DNA form, the CDR3 reads TGTGCCAGCAGCCCTCAACAGGGGGCAGATACGCAGTATTTT.

This rearrangement joins TRBV28 to TRBJ2-2; perhaps TRBD2 as D (6 bases). Trimming cost V 6 bases and J 4 bases, with 12 bases left between them. CDR1 and CDR2 from the germline V gene are MDHEN and SYDVKM. CDR3 length equals 14 residues. The CDR3 loop is CASSLGGITGELFF. The CDR3, as DNA: TGTGCCAGCAGCCTAGGAGGGATCACCGGGGAGCTGTTTTTT.

The chain uses TRBV5-4 and TRBJ2-1, with 7 bases identical to TRBD2. The V and J ends lost 1 base and 5 bases, in that order; junction bases with no gene match: 6. The CDR3 is 15 residues long. Germline V gene data show CDR1 as SGHNT and CDR2 as YYREEE (reference sequence). CDR3 protein: CASSLFRGRDNEQFF. The CDR3 DNA follows: TGTGCCAGCAGCTTGTTTCGCGGGAGAGACAATGAGCAGTTCTTC.

This chain joins TRBV2 and TRBJ1-3; D remains unclear. Germline V gene lookup returns CDR1 SNHLY and CDR2 FYNNEI. Trimming cost V 2 bases and J 0 bases, with 11 bases left between them. The CDR3 consists of 16 residues. CDR3 protein: CASSESQQRSGNTIYF. In DNA form, the CDR3 reads TGTGCCAGCAGTGAATCACAGCAACGCTCTGGAAACACCATATATTTT.

The chain uses TRBV18 and TRBJ2-5, with D possibly matching TRBD1 (5 bases). Germline values: CDR1 KGHSH, CDR2 LQKENI. This CDR3 comprises 12 residues. Deletions cut 4 bases from V and 2 bases from J, with 5 bases between. In nucleotides, the CDR3 is TGTGCCAGCTCACGACAGCAAGAGACCCAGTACTTC. This encodes CASSRQQETQYF.

The chain carries TRBV2 and TRBJ2-7, with D perhaps TRBD1 (6 bases). The CDR3 is 13 amino acids. V was shortened by 5 bases and J by 6 bases, with 14 bases between the two germline ends. CDR1 is SNHLY, CDR2 FYNNEI, per germline. CDR3 loop: CASSSGTSGEQYF. CDR3 nucleotide sequence: TGTGCCAGCAGTTCCGGGACATCTGGCGAGCAGTACTTC.

Here the CDR3 DNA reads TGTGCCAACATACAAAGGGGTAATGAGCAGTTCTTC. It encodes CANIQRGNEQFF. The chain employs TRBV2 and TRBJ2-1; weak D call: TRBD1 (5 bases). Germline CDR1 SNHLY, CDR2 FYNNEI. The V gene lost 10 bases and the J gene lost 7 bases, with 14 bases spanning the gap. The CDR3 covers 12 residues. Based on the CDR3 plus reference TRBV2 and TRBJ2-1, the full variable domain is EPEVTQTPSHQVTQMGQEVILRCVPISNHLYFYWYRQILGQKVEFLVSFYNNEISEKSEIFDDQFSVERPDGSNFTLKIRSTKLEDSAMYFCANIQRGNEQFFGPGTRLTVL.

J is TRBJ2-1 and V is TRBV11-3; D perhaps matches TRBD2 (6 bases). The CDR3 consists of 13 residues. The V end was cut by 5 bases, the J end by 9 bases, with 14 bases between. The germline gives CDR1 SGHNT, CDR2 YENEEA. This CDR3 reads CASSAGPGGEQFF. The CDR3 coding sequence is TGTGCCAGCAGCGCCGGGCCCGGGGGTGAGCAGTTCTTC.

The chain is built from TRBV7-9 and TRBJ1-5; tentatively, D is TRBD1 (6 bases). The germline gives CDR1 SEHNR, CDR2 FQNEAQ (reference sequence). This CDR3 has 15 residues. Trimming cost V 4 bases and J 3 bases, with 13 bases left between them. This chain's CDR3 is CASSSTTGPNQPQHF. The CDR3 DNA follows: TGTGCCAGCAGCTCCACAACAGGGCCCAATCAGCCCCAGCATTTT.

The gene calls are TRBV9 and TRBJ1-5, with D unresolved. This CDR3 is built from 13 residues. Germline assignment: CDR1 SGDLS and CDR2 YYNGEE. V lost 4 bases and J lost 6, with 11 bases in between. CDR3 sequence (DNA): TGTGCCAGCAGCAAACAAGGGAGTCAGCCCCAGCATTTT. It specifies CASSKQGSQPQHF.

The genes are TRBV20-1 and TRBJ2-2, with D possibly being TRBD2 (5 bases). With 3 bases removed from V and 3 bases from J, the gap between germline ends came to 14 bases. The length of the CDR3 is 15 residues. CDR1 is DFQATT and CDR2 is SNEGSKA in the germline V gene (reference sequence). The CDR3 reads CSASGGRPHTGELFF. CDR3 bases: TGCAGTGCTAGTGGTGGGAGACCCCACACCGGGGAGCTGTTTTTT.

The chain combines TRBV25-1 with TRBJ2-7, with D tentatively TRBD2 (6 bases). Trimming took 7 bases from V and 1 from J, leaving 20 bases between them. The CDR3 contains 16 residues. The germline V gene encodes CDR1 MGHDK and CDR2 SYGVNS. This CDR3 reads CASMSGGSGTSYEQYF. The DNA of the CDR3 is TGTGCCAGCATGAGCGGAGGGTCAGGGACTTCCTACGAGCAGTACTTC.

The V call is TRBV6-6, the J call TRBJ2-7; 10 bases fit TRBD2. Germline CDR1 and CDR2: MNHNY and SVGAGI (reference sequence). V gave up 5 bases and J gave up 2 bases; unmatched junction bases: 12. The CDR3 covers 17 residues. The CDR3 sequence: CASSRALLAGDTYEQYF. The DNA for the CDR3 is TGTGCCAGCAGTCGAGCCCTCCTAGCGGGGGACACCTACGAGCAGTACTTC.

The rearrangement uses TRBV11-2 and TRBJ2-3; 13 bases fit TRBD2. Germline CDR1 SGHAT, CDR2 FQNNGV. This CDR3 contains 19 residues. J lost 3 bases, V lost 4 bases, and 13 bases had no gene match. The CDR3 DNA follows: TGTGCCAGCAGCTCCTACCCCCAGACTAGCGGGAGGTATACAGATACGCAGTATTTT. Amino acids: CASSSYPQTSGRYTDTQYF.

The gene calls are TRBV5-1 and TRBJ2-5; 14 bases fit TRBD2. The junction had 5 bases not matched to a gene; V was cut back by 3 bases and J by 4 bases. The CDR3 covers 16 residues. Looked up from germline, CDR1 is SGHRS and CDR2 is YFSETQ. The CDR3 reads CASSSTSGRVSETQYF. In DNA form, the CDR3 reads TGCGCCAGCAGCTCGACTAGCGGGAGGGTGTCAGAGACCCAGTACTTC.

The CDR3 sequence: CASKASSGEHNEQFF. The CDR3 DNA reads as TGCGCCAGCAAGGCATCTAGCGGGGAACACAATGAGCAGTTCTTC. The chain uses TRBV5-1 and TRBJ2-1; 9 positions match TRBD2. J gave up 5 bases and V 6 bases, and 9 bases lay outside the gene matches. This CDR3 region has 15 residues. Germline values: CDR1 SGHRS, CDR2 YFSETQ.